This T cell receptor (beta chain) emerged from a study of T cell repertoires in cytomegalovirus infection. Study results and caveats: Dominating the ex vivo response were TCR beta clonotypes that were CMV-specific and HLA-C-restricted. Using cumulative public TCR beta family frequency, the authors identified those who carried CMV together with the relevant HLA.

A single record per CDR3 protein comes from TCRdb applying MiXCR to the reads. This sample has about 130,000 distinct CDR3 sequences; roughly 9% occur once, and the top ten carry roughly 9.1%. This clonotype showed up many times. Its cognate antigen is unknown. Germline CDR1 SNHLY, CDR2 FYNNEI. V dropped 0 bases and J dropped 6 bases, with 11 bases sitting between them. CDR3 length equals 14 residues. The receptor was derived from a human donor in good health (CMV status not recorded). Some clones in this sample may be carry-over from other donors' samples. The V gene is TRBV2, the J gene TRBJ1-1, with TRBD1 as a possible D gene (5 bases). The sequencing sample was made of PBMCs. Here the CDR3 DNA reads TGTGCCAGCAGTGAAGCGGGGCCGCAGGCTGAAGCTTTCTTT. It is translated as CASSEAGPQAEAFF.